This T cell receptor beta chain originates from a study of blood T cell repertoires in COVID-19. Study-wide context: Sources were T cells, B-cell-depleted T cells, or PBMCs; the material itself was cDNA or gDNA.

Methods used by the authors: Estimation of nucleated cell counts was performed using reference gene primer amplification. Using immunoSEQ multiplex PCR, the repertoire was profiled, and TCRdb retains in-frame clones only, with some absent. That table furnishes V, J and clone size, whereas the DNA furnished D and trimming. The sample has around 160,000 clones; around 87% are singletons. V was clipped by 1 base and J by 4 bases, with 17 bases between them. This CDR3 region has 17 residues. In germline, CDR1 is MNHEY, CDR2 SMNVEV (reference sequence). Specimen: peripheral blood. The TCR was taken from an older man with acute or convalescent COVID-19. The chain has TRBV27 and TRBJ2-1; possibly TRBD1 for D (5 bases). The CDR3 nucleotides read TGTGCCAGCAGTTTATGGCAGGGTACGGGTAGTTACAATGAGCAGTTCTTC. Amino acid sequence: CASSLWQGTGSYNEQFF.